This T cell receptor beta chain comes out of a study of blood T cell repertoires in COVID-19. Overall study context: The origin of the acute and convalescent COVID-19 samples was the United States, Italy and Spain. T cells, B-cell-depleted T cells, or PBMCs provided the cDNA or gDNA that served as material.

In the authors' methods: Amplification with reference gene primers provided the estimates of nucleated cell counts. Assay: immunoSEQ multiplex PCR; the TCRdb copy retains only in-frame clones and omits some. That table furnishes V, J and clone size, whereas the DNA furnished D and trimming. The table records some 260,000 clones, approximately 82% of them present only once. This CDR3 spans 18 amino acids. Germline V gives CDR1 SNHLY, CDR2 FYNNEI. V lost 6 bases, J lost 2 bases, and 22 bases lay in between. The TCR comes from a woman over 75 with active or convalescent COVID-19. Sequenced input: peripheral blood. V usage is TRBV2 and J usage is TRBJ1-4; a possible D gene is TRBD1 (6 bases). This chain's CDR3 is CASSRRTAPTGTNEKLFF. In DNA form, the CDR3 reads TGTGCCAGCAGCCGGAGGACAGCTCCCACGGGGACTAATGAAAAACTGTTTTTT. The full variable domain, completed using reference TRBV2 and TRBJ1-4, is EPEVTQTPSHQVTQMGQEVILRCVPISNHLYFYWYRQILGQKVEFLVSFYNNEISEKSEIFDDQFSVERPDGSNFTLKIRSTKLEDSAMYFCASSRRTAPTGTNEKLFFGSGTQLSVL.